This T cell receptor (beta chain) originates from a study of cytomegalovirus exposure and HLA in healthy donors (TCRdb year 2017). About the investigation overall: In an earlier analysis of 450 to 750 of the donors, 276 Gb of sequence data and roughly 100 million unique TCR beta sequences from about 179 million T cells were reported. Using immunosequencing, the study profiled T cell repertoires from 500 to 800 subjects and related those repertoires to cytomegalovirus serostatus. All discovery cohort repertoires had been generated using a single sequencing platform. Along with the approximately 650-subject first cohort, a separate validation cohort of over 90 different subjects was used. HLA typing covered class I and class II loci at four-digit resolution. In a later genetic analysis, genome-wide SNP genotypes for about 65% of the roughly 700 donors were used, and that subset was treated as a discovery cohort. Of the roughly 430 genotyped donors, roughly 80% fell in the genetic ancestry cluster associated with self-reported Caucasian donors. An early release covering 500 to 750 HLA-typed donors comprised roughly 300 gigabases of sequencing data and roughly 85 million unique TCR sequences. The study aimed to test whether cataloging public T cell receptors could reveal signatures of past pathogen exposure. Roughly 5 DR-DQ haplotypes were handled as single units for association and clustering, since linkage in the cohort was strong. Among 350 to 400 genotyped donors of the cohort, an average of around 240,000 unique TCR beta nucleotide sequences were sequenced per donor, roughly a sixth of them non-productive. An earlier analysis of several hundred of the donors applied high-throughput TCR beta sequencing to assess whether each TCR beta V gene segment acted as functional or pseudogenic. Donor age, sex, ethnicity and CMV serostatus were collected together with the repertoire data. To predict cytomegalovirus infection status, the study combined high-throughput TCR immunosequencing, statistical association of individual TCRs with disease status, and machine learning. Rather than drawing on any new phenotypic data, the later analysis identified candidate immune exposures from TCR beta sequences and the way those sequences occurred across donors. In a later analysis, previously published TCR beta repertoires from hundreds of donors were re-analyzed and high-resolution HLA genotyping was added so that TCR occurrence patterns could be studied. Typing coverage differed by locus: A, B, C, DRB1 and DQB1 were typed in about 629-640 donors, DQA1 in about 550, DPA1 in approximately 600, and DPB1 in around 440.

For this clone: Its recognized antigen is unknown. No quality values exist for individual bases; no much larger clone is one base distant.

The paper as a whole reports these results and caveats: The sequencing pipeline was judged likely to have produced a cluster of highly shared sequence variants as a technical artifact. Compared with equally common non-associated chains, HLA-associated TCR beta chains in a later analysis were more clonally expanded and had lower generation probabilities. A few of the identified cytomegalovirus-associated TCR beta chains were confirmed in vitro to be specific for cytomegalovirus antigens. While some public TCRs were present in many individuals, most TCR sequences turned up only very rarely across donors. At a false discovery rate of 0.05, a later analysis linked 16,951 TCR beta sequences to specific HLA alleles. An earlier analysis of around 500 of the donors showed that most TCR beta V segments appeared in productive rearrangements either about 87% or about 30% of the time, which broadly matched IMGT annotations. A later analysis reported that several top co-occurrence clusters appeared linked to parvovirus B19, influenza, CMV and Epstein-Barr virus. This cohort had only TCR beta chains sequenced, and the lack of alpha or paired-chain data limited which features could be detected. According to the authors, the approach could potentially be generalized to other disease states and immunological phenotypes. In a later analysis, TCR association rates were found to vary across HLA loci, with the most associated TCRs seen for DRB1 alleles and the fewest for HLA-C alleles. A further reported finding was that TCR beta sequences accurately predicted the HLA-A and HLA-B alleles for most subjects in the first cohort. Presence/absence analyses assumed roughly uniform sequencing depth across donors, an assumption that may not hold. A total of 150 to 200 TCR beta chains were listed by the study as associated with cytomegalovirus. Because HLA typing was unavailable for some donors at each locus, only the typed subset was used in association tests. According to a later analysis, most CMV-associated TCR beta chains appeared to be HLA-restricted, and the HLA associations seemed to be driven largely by CMV exposure. According to a later genetic analysis, donors in an Asian-associated ancestry cluster had fewer N-insertions in productive TCRs than the approximately 700-donor mean. In both the original and validation cohorts, the classifier was reported to diagnose cytomegalovirus status with high specificity and sensitivity. The only immune exposure information available for the cohort was CMV serostatus. Linkage disequilibrium might explain the correlated functional status among segregating V segments, but an unknown experimental factor could not be excluded. When HLA alleles, especially DR and DQ, strongly co-occurred, attributing TCR associations to individual alleles was difficult. An association between a missense DCLRE1C variant and V-gene and J-gene trimming of TCR beta chains was found in a later genetic analysis and replicated in an independent cohort. The earlier analysis of 587 of the donors excluded seventeen rarely observed V segments, including chromosome 9 orphons, because counts were too low.

Library preparation employed the immunoSEQ multiplex PCR assay. For the multiplex PCR, a mixture combining 60 forward primers for TCR Vbeta segments and 13 reverse primers for TCR Jbeta segments was used. The CDR3 region of rearranged TCR beta genes was amplified from genomic DNA with a multiplex PCR assay. On the Illumina HiSeq System, the amplified TCR beta libraries were sequenced as 87-base-pair reads. The original methods were these. A later analysis counted some 74 million unique TCR beta chains across the 700 or so repertoires, and some 12 million of these chains were shared by at least two donors. Raw reads were error-corrected and collapsed into unique sequences by a nearest-neighbor algorithm in which closely related sequences were merged to remove PCR and sequencing errors. To assign V, D and J gene segments, CDR3 sequences were aligned to IMGT reference sequences. Each retained sequence needed at least a six-nucleotide match to both a V gene segment and a J gene segment. A rearrangement counted as productive if the CDR3 had no stop codons and remained in frame with V and J, and every other rearrangement counted as non-productive. CDR3 was defined by IMGT convention, running from the second conserved V-encoded cysteine to the conserved J-encoded phenylalanine. The earlier analysis of approximately 590 of the donors excluded any sequence lacking an unambiguous match to a single V gene segment. An earlier analysis of 587 of the donors classified V segments as functional when productive rearrangements were above 56.7% and as segregating when the standard deviation between donors was above 5%. A statistical classification framework was built for diagnosing cytomegalovirus status from the catalog of TCR beta chain sequences. In a later analysis, V and J genes were assigned by comparing TCR nucleotide sequences against IMGT/GENE-DB human TR gene sequences. The TCRdist pipeline was used in a later analysis to assign CDR3 sequences and most-parsimonious VDJ recombination scenarios. In a later analysis, each TCR beta chain was defined by its CDR3 amino acid sequence together with its V-gene family, and reads without a unique V-gene family were excluded. To address suspected cross-contamination and a sequencing artifact, a later analysis removed 592 highly shared, low-generation-probability nucleotide sequences. In a later analysis, a clonal expansion index for each public chain was calculated from normalized within-repertoire ranks of inferred template counts. Generation probabilities in a later analysis came from a VDJ recombination model fitted to out-of-frame rearrangements, and those results were checked against IGoR. A later analysis scored TCR-TCR, TCR-HLA and TCR-CMV co-occurrence with hypergeometric tests, applying a repertoire-size bias correction to TCR pairs. A later analysis estimated false discovery rates by permuting HLA or CMV assignments 20 times. In a later analysis, co-occurring TCRs were grouped using DBSCAN, and TCRdist sequence similarity was added for clustering within HLA-allele-positive subsets. Repertoires with fewer than 30,000 or more than 120,000 public chains were left out of co-occurrence clustering, as were about 5 repertoires with anomalous nucleotide sharing. TCRdb holds this immuneACCESS table with in-frame rearrangements only. Some clones are missing; in checked studies, unresolved V genes explain under half, and the rest has no known cause. Clone size and the V and J calls come from that table; the DNA yielded D and trimming. The sample data list around 120,000 clones, and 80% of these were observed just once. The top ten hold more than 7% of the sample.

The cohort consisted of 666 healthy bone marrow donors. Cohort members were all nominally healthy when sampled, although unrecorded immune exposures were likely present. The donor tested CMV seropositive and was one of the 289 seropositive cohort members. Each donor provided a peripheral blood sample, and peripheral blood mononuclear cells were used for TCR beta sequencing. Genomic DNA was extracted from the blood cell samples with the Qiagen DNeasy Blood Extraction Kit. Input material: PBMCs. This TCR came from a female donor in good health and CMV-seropositive.

This receptor carries the CDR3 CASSGSGGTEAFF. The nucleotide sequence reads TGTGCCAGCAGTGGATCAGGGGGCACTGAAGCTTTCTTT. The V and J genes are TRBV2 and TRBJ1-1; 7 nucleotides in the junction match TRBD1. CDR1 is given as SNHLY and CDR2 as FYNNEI, both from the germline V gene. Including cysteine and phenylalanine, the CDR3 has 13 amino acids. Kept here is only the CDR3 DNA, which spans 39 bases and is read in frame from base 1. After removal of 4 bases from V and 4 bases from J, the junction retains 3 bases not matched to a gene.